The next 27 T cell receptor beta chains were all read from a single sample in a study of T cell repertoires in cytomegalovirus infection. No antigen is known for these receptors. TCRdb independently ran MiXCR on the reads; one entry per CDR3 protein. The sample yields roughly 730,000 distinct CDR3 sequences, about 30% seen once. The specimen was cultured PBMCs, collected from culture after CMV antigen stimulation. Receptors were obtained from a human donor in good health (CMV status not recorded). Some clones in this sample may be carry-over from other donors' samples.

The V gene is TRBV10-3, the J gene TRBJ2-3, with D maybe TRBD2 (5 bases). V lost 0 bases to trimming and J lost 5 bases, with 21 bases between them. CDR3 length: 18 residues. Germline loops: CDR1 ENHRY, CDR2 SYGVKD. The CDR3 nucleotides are TGTGCCATCAGTGAGTCGAGCCGCGAGTTTACCGGGGTAGATACGCAGTATTTT. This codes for CAISESSREFTGVDTQYF.

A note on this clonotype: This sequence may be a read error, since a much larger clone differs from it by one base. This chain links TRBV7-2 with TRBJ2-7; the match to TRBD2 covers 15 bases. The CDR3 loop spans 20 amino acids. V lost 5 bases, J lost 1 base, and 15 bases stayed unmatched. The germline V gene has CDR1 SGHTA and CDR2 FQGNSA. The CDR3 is CASSPIGRTSGGAGSYEQYF. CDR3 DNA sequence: TGTGCCAGCAGCCCGATCGGCAGGACTAGCGGGGGGGCGGGATCCTACGAGCAGTACTTC.

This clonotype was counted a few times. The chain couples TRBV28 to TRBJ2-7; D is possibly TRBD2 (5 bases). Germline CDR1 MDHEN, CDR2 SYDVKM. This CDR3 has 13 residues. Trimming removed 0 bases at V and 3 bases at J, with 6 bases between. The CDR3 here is CASSLWGSYEQYF. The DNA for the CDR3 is TGTGCCAGCAGTTTATGGGGGAGCTACGAGCAGTACTTC.

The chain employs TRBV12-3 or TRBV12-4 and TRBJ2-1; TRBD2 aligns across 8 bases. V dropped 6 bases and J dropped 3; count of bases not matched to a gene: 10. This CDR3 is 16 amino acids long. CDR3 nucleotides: TGTGCCAGCAGATCTAGAAGCGGGAGCCACTACAATGAGCAGTTCTTC. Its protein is CASRSRSGSHYNEQFF.

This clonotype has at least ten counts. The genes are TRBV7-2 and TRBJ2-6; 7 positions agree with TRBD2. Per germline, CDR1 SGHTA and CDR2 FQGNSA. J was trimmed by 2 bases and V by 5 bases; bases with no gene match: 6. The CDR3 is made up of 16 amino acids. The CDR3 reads CASSPGGGTGANVLTF. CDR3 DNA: TGTGCCAGCAGCCCGGGGGGAGGGACTGGGGCCAACGTCCTGACTTTC.

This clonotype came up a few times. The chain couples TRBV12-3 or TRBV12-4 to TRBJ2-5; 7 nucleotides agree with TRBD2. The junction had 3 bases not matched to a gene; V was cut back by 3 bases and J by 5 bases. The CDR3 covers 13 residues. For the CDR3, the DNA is TGTGCCAGCAGTTTTGACGGGGGGGAGACCCAGTACTTC. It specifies CASSFDGGETQYF.

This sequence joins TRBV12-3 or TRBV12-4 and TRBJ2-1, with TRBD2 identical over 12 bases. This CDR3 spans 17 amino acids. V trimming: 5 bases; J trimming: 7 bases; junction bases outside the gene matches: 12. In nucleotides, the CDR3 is TGTGCCAGCAGTGCCGGGGGACTAGCGGGTCGGATTAATGAGCAGTTCTTC. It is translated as CASSAGGLAGRINEQFF.

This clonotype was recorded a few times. The CDR3 protein is CASGLVAWEQYF. CDR3 bases: TGTGCTAGTGGTTTGGTAGCTTGGGAGCAGTACTTC. This chain links TRBV12-5 with TRBJ2-7, with D unresolved. Trimming took off 0 bases at V and 7 bases at J, with 7 bases between the two ends. Germline loops: CDR1 LGHNT, CDR2 FRNRAP. The CDR3 is 12 amino acids. Full variable domain (rest looked up from reference TRBV12-5 and TRBJ2-7): DARVTQTPRHKVTEMGQEVTMRCQPILGHNTVFWYRQTMMQGLELLAYFRNRAPLDDSGMPKDRFSAEMPDATLATLKIQPSEPRDSAVYFCASGLVAWEQYFGPGTRLTVT.

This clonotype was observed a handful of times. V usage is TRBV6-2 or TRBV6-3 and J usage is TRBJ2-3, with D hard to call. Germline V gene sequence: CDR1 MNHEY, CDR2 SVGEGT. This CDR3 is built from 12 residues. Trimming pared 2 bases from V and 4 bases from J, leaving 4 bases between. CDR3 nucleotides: TGTGCCAGCAGTTACGATTCAGATACGCAGTATTTT. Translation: CASSYDSDTQYF.

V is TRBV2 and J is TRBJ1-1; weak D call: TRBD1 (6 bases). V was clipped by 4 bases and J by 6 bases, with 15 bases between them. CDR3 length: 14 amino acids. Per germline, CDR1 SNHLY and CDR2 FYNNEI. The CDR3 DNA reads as TGTGCCAGCAGTGCTTACAGGGATAGGGCTGAAGCTTTCTTT. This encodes CASSAYRDRAEAFF.

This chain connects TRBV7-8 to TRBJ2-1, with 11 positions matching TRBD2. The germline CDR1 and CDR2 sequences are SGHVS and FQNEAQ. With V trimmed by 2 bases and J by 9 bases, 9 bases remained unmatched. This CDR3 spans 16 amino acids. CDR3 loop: CASSLTVVSGRGEQFF. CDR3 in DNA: TGTGCCAGCAGCTTAACGGTTGTTAGCGGGAGGGGTGAGCAGTTCTTC.

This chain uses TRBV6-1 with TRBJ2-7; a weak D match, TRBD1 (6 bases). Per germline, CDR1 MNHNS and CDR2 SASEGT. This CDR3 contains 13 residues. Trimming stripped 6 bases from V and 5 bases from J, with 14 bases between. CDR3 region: CASRGRGFNEQYF. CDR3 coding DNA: TGTGCCAGCAGAGGCAGGGGATTCAACGAGCAGTACTTC.

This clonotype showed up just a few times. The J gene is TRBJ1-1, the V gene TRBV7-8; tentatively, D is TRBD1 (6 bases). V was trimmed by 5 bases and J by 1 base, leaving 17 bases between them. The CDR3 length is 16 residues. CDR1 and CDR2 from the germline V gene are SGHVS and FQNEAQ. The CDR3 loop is CASSPQGSTGNTEAFF. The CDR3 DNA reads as TGTGCCAGCAGCCCACAAGGGTCGACAGGGAACACTGAAGCTTTCTTT.

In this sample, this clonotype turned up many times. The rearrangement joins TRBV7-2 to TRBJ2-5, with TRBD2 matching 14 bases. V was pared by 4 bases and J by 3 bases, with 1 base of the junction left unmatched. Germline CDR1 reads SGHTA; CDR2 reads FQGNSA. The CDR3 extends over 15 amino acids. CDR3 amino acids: CASSWGLAGEETQYF. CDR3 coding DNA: TGTGCCAGCAGCTGGGGACTAGCGGGAGAAGAGACCCAGTACTTC. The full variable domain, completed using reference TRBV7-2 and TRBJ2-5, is GAGVSQSPSNKVTEKGKDVELRCDPISGHTALYWYRQSLGQGLEFLIYFQGNSAPDKSGLPSDRFSAERTGGSVSTLTIQRTQQEDSAVYLCASSWGLAGEETQYFGPGTRLLVL.

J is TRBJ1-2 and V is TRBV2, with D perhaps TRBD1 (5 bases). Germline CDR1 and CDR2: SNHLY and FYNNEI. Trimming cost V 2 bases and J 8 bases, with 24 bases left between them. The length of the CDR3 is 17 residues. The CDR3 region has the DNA TGTGCCAGCAGTGAACGGCGGACGAGCGGGGCCACCCGGGGCTACACCTTC. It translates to CASSERRTSGATRGYTF.

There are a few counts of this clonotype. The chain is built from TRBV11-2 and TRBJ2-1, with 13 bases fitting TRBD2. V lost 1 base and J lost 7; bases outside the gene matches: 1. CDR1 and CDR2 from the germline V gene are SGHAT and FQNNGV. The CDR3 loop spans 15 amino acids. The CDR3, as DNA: TGTGCCAGCAGCTTAGGGACTAGCGGGAGTAATGAGCAGTTCTTC. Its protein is CASSLGTSGSNEQFF.

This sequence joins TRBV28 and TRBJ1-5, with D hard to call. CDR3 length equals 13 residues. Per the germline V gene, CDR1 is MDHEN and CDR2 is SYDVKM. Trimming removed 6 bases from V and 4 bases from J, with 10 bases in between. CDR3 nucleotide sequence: TGTGCCAGCAGGTGGGCCCAAAATCAGCCCCAGCATTTT. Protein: CASRWAQNQPQHF.

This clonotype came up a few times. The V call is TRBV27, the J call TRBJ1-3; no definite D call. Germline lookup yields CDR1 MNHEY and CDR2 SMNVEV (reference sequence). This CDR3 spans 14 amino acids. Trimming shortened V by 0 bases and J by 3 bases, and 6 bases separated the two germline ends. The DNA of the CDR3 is TGTGCCAGCAGTTTATCGCCAGTTGGAAACACCATATATTTT. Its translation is CASSLSPVGNTIYF.

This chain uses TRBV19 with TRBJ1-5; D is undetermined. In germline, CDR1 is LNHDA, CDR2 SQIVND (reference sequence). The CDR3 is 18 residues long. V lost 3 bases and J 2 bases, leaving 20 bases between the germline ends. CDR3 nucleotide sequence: TGTGCCAGTAGTATTGGTTGGGAGAGGGTAGAGGGCAATCAGCCCCAGCATTTT. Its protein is CASSIGWERVEGNQPQHF.

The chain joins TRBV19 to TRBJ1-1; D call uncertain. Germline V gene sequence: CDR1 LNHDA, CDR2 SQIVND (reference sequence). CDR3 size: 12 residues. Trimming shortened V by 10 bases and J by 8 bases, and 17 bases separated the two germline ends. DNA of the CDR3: TGTGCCACCGATCCAGGATACTCCGAAGCTTTCTTT. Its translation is CATDPGYSEAFF.

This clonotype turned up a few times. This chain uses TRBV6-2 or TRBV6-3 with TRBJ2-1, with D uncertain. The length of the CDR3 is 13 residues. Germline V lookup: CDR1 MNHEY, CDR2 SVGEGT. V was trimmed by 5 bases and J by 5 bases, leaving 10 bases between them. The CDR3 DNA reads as TGTGCCAGCAGTCCCTGGGCGAACAATGAGCAGTTCTTC. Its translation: CASSPWANNEQFF.

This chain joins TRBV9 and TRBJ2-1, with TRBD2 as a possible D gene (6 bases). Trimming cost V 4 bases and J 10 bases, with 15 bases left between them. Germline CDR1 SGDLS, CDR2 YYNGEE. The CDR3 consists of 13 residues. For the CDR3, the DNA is TGTGCCAGCAGCCCAGGACTACTCCGGGAGCAGTTCTTC. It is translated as CASSPGLLREQFF.

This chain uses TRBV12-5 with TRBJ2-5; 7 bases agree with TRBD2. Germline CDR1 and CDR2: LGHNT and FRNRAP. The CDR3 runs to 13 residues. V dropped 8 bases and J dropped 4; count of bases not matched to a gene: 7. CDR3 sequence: CASQSSGVETQYF. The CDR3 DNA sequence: TGTGCTAGTCAGTCGAGCGGGGTAGAGACCCAGTACTTC.

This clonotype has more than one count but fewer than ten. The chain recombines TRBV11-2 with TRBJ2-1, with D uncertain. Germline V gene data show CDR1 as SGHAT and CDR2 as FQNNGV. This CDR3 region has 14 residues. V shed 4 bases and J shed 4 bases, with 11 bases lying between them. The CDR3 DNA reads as TGTGCCAGCAGCTCACCCCAACAGTACAATGAGCAGTTCTTC. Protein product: CASSSPQQYNEQFF.

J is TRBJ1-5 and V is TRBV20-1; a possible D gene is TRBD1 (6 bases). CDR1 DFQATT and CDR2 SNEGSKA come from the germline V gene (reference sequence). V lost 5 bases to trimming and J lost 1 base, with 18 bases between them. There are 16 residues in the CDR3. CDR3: CSAGTPQWGSNQPQHF. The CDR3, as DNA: TGCAGTGCTGGGACACCCCAATGGGGGAGCAATCAGCCCCAGCATTTT.

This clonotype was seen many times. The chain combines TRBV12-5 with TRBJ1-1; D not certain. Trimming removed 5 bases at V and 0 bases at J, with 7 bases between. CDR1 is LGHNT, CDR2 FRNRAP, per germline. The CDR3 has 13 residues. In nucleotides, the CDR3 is TGTGCTAGTGGTCAACCATTGAACACTGAAGCTTTCTTT. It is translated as CASGQPLNTEAFF.

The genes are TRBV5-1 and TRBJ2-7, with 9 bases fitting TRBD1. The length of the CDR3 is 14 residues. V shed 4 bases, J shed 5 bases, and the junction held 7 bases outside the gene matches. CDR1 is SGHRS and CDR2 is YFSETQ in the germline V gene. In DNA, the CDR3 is TGCGCCAGCAGCACCGGGACAGGGATGCACGAGCAGTACTTC. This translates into CASSTGTGMHEQYF.